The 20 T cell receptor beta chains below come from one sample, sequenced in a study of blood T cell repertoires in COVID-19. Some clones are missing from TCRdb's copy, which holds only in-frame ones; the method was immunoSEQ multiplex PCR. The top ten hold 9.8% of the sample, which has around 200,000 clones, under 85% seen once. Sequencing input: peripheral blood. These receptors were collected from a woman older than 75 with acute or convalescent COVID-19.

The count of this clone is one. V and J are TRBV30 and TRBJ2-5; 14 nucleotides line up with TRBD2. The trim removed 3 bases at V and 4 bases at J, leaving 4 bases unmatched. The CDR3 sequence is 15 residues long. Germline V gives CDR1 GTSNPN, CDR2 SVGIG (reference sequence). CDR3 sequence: CAWRKGLAGGETQYF. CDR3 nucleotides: TGTGCCTGGAGAAAAGGACTAGCGGGAGGAGAGACCCAGTACTTC.

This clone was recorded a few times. The CDR3 loop is CATNRGTYEQYF. The CDR3, as DNA: TGTGCCACCAACAGGGGAACCTACGAGCAGTACTTC. The chain couples TRBV2 to TRBJ2-7; 7 bases fit TRBD1. The CDR3 is made up of 12 amino acids. Germline-derived CDR1 and CDR2 are SNHLY and FYNNEI. Losses at the gene ends were 10 bases for V and 2 bases for J; bases not matched to a gene: 5.

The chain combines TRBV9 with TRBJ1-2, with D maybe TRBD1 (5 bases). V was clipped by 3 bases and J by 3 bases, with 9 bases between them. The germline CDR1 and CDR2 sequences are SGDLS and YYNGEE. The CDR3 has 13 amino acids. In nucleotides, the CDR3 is TGTGCCAGCAGCGGAGGCAGGGACTATGGCTACACCTTC. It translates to CASSGGRDYGYTF.

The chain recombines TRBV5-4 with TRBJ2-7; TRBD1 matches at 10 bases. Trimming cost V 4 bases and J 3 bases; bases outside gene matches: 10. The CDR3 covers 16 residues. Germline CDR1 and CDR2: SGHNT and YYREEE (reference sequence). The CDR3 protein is CASSNKGGTGVYEQYF. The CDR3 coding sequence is TGTGCCAGCAGCAATAAGGGCGGGACAGGGGTCTACGAGCAGTACTTC.

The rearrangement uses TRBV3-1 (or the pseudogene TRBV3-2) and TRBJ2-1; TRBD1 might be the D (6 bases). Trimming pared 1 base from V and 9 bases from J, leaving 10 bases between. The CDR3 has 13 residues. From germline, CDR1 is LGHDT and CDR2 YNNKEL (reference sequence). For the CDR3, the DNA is TGTGCCAGCAGCCAAGCGCGACAGGCTGAGCAGTTCTTC. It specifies CASSQARQAEQFF.

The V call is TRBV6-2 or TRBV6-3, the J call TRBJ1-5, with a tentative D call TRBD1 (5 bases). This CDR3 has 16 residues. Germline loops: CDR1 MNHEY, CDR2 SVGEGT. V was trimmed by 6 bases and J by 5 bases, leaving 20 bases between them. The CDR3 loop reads CASSFRGLREDQPQHF. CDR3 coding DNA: TGTGCCAGCAGCTTCCGGGGCCTTAGGGAGGATCAGCCCCAGCATTTT.

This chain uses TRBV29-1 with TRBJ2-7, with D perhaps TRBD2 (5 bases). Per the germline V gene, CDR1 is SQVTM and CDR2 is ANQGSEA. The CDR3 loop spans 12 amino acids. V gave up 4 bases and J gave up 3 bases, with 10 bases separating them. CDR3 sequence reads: CSVGVAGYEQYF. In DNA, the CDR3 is TGCAGCGTTGGCGTTGCGGGCTACGAGCAGTACTTC.

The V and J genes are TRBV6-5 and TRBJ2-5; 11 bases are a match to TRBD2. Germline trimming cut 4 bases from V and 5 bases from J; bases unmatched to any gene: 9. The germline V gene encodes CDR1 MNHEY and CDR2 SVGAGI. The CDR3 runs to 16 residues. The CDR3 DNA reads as TGTGCCAGCAGTTCCCGTAGCGGGAGGGGGGCGGAGACCCAGTACTTC. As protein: CASSSRSGRGAETQYF.

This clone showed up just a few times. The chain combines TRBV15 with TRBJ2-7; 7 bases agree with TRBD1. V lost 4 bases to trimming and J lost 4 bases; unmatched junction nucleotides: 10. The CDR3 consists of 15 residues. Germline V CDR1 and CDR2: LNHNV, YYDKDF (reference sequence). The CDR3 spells CATSTLMTGSYEQYF. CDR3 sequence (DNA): TGTGCCACCAGCACCTTAATGACAGGGTCGTACGAGCAGTACTTC.

Here the CDR3 reads CASREGQGGYGYTF. CDR3 bases: TGTGCCAGCAGAGAGGGACAGGGCGGGTATGGCTACACCTTC. The genes are TRBV7-2 and TRBJ1-2; 9 bases align to TRBD1. The germline gives CDR1 SGHTA, CDR2 FQGNSA. The V gene end was trimmed by 6 bases and the J gene end by 5 bases; junction bases not matched to a gene: 7. CDR3 length: 14 residues. The entire variable domain, with the rest obtained from reference TRBV7-2 and TRBJ1-2, is as follows: GAGVSQSPSNKVTEKGKDVELRCDPISGHTALYWYRQSLGQGLEFLIYFQGNSAPDKSGLPSDRFSAERTGGSVSTLTIQRTQQEDSAVYLCASREGQGGYGYTFGSGTRLTVV.

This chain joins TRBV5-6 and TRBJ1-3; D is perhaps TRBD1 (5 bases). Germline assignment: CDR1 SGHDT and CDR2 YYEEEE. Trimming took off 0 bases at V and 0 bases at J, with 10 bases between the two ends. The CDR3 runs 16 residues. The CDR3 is CASSLVGGFSGNTIYF. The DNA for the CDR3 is TGTGCCAGCAGCTTGGTTGGGGGGTTCTCTGGAAACACCATATATTTT.

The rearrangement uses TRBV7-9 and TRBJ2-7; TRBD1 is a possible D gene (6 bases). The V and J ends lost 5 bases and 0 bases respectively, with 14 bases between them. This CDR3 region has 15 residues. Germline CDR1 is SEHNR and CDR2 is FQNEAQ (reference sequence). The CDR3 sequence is CASSRDRLNSYEQYF. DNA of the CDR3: TGTGCCAGCAGCCGTGACAGGCTTAACTCCTACGAGCAGTACTTC.

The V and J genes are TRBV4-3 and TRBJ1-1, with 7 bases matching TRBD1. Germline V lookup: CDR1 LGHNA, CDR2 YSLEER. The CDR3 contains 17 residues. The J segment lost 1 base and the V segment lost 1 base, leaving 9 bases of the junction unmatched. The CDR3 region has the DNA TGCGCCAGCAGCCAAGGCCAGGGGGTTCTTGGGAACACTGAAGCTTTCTTT. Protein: CASSQGQGVLGNTEAFF.

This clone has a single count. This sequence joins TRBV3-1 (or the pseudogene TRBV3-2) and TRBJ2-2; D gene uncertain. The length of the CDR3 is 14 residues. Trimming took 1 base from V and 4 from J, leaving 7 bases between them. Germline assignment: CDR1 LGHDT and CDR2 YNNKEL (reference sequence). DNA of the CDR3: TGTGCCAGCAGCCAAGGCAGGTCCACCGGGGAGCTGTTTTTT. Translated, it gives CASSQGRSTGELFF.

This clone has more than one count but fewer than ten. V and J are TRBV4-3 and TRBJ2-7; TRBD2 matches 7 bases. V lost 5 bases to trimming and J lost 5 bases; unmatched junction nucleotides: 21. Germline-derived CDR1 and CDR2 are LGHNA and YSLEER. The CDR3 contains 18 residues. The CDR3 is CASSGGRPSGTPIDEQYF. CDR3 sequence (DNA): TGCGCCAGCAGCGGAGGGCGTCCTAGCGGCACCCCAATTGACGAGCAGTACTTC.

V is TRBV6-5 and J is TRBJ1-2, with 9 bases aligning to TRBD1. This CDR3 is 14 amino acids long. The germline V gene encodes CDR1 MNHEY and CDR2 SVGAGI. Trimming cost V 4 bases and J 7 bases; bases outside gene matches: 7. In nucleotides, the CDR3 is TGTGCCAGCAGTTCAAAACAGGGGGCGCTTGGCTACACCTTC. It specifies CASSSKQGALGYTF.

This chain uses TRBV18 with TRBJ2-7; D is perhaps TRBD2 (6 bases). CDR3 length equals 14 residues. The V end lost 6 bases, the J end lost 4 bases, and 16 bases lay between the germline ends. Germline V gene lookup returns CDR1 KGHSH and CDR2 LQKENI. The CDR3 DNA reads TGTGCCAGCTCCCCAAACGGAGGGTCGTACGAGCAGTACTTC. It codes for CASSPNGGSYEQYF.

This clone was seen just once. The CDR3 spells CASRSEGSDTQYF. The CDR3, as DNA: TGTGCCAGCAGGAGTGAGGGTTCAGATACGCAGTATTTT. V usage is TRBV2 and J usage is TRBJ2-3, with D possibly TRBD2 on 5 matching bases. Germline V gene lookup returns CDR1 SNHLY and CDR2 FYNNEI. Trimming removed 6 bases at V and 4 bases at J, with 11 bases between. CDR3 size: 13 residues.

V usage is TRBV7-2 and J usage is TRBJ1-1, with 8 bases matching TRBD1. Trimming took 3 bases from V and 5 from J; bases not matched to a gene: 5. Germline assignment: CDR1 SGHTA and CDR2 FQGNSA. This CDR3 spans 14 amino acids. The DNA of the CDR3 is TGTGCCAGCAGCTTGAGTACAGGGGGGACTGAAGCTTTCTTT. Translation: CASSLSTGGTEAFF.

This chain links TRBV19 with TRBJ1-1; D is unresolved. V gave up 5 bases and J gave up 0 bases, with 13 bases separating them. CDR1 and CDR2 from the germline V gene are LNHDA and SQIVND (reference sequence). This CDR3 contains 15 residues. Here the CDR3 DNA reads TGTGCCAGTAGTGTCCTAGACTATATGAACACTGAAGCTTTCTTT. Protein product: CASSVLDYMNTEAFF.